This T cell receptor (beta chain) originates from a study of somatic mutations in cytotoxic T cells in rheumatoid arthritis. General study points: Patients with rheumatoid arthritis, but not healthy controls, had CD8+ clonality that increased with age. Levels of CD8+ T-cell clonality in rheumatoid arthritis patients were statistically indistinguishable from those seen in age-matched healthy controls, with no significant difference.

The CDR3 is 13 amino acids. CDR1 is SGHRS and CDR2 is YFSETQ in the germline V gene. V lost 4 bases to trimming and J lost 0 bases, with 5 bases between them. The method was immunoSEQ multiplex PCR; TCRdb's version includes in-frame clones alone and lacks a portion of them. The sample records several thousand clones, around 77% being singletons. Concerning this clone itself: Its antigen is still unknown.

Positive magnetic bead selection separated CD4+ and CD8+ cells, and flow cytometry confirmed purity. The origin of this receptor is an adult with rheumatoid arthritis. The sample was CD8+ T cells sorted from blood. This sequence joins TRBV5-1 and TRBJ1-3; D gene uncertain. The CDR3 nucleotides are TGCGCCAGCAGCGAAGCCTCTGGAAACACCATATATTTT. Amino acid sequence: CASSEASGNTIYF.